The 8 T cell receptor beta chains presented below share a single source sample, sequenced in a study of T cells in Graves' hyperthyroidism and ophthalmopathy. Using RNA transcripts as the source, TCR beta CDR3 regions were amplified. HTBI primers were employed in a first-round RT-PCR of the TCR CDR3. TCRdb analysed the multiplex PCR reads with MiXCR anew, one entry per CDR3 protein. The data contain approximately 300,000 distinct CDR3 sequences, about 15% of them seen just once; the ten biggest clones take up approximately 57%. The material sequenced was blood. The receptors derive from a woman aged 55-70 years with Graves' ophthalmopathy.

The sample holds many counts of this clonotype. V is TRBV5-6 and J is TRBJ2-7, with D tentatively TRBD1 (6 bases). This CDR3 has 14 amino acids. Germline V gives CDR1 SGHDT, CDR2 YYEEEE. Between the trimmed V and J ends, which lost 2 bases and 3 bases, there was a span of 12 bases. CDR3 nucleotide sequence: TGTGCCAGCAGCTTCGGGACATCACTCTACGAGCAGTACTTC. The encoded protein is CASSFGTSLYEQYF.

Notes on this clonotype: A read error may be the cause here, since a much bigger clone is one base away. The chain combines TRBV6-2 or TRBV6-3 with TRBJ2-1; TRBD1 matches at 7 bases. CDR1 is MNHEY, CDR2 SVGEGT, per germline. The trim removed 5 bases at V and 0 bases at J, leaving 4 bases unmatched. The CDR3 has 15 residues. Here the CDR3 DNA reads TGTGCCAGCAGTCGGGGACAGCACTCCTACAATGAGCAGTTCTTC. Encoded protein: CASSRGQHSYNEQFF.

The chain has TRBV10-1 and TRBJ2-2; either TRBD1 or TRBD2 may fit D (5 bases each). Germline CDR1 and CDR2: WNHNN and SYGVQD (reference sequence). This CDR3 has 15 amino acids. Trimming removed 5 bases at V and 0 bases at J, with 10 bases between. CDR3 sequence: CASSWDGPNTGELFF. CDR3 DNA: TGCGCCAGCAGTTGGGACGGGCCGAACACCGGGGAGCTGTTTTTT.

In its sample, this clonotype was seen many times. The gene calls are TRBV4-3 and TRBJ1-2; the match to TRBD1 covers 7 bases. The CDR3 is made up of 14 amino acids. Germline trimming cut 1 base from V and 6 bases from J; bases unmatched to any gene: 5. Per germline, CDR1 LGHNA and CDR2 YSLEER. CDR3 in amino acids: CASSQGQGGNGYTF. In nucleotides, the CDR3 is TGCGCCAGCAGCCAAGGACAGGGAGGAAATGGCTACACCTTC.

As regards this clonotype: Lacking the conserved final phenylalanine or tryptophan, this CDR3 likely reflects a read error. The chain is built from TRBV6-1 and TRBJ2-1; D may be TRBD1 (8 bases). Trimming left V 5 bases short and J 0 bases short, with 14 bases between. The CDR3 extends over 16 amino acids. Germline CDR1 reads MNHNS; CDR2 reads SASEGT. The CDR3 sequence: CASSSNRGGSYNEQFL. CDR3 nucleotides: TGTGCCAGCAGTAGCAACAGGGGGGGCTCCTACAATGAGCAGTTCCTC.

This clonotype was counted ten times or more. CDR3: CASRTRGRSYEQYF. The CDR3 DNA reads as TGTGCCAGCAGGACCCGGGGCCGAAGCTACGAGCAGTACTTC. The chain carries TRBV7-8 and TRBJ2-7; the D gene could be TRBD1 or TRBD2 (5 bases each). Trimming shortened V by 6 bases and J by 3 bases, and 15 bases separated the two germline ends. The CDR3 is 14 amino acids. The germline V gene encodes CDR1 SGHVS and CDR2 FQNEAQ.

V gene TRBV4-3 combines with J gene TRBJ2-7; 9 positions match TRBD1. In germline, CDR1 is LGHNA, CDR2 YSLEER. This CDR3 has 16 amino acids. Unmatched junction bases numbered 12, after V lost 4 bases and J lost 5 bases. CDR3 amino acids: CASSRTGGAVPDEQYF. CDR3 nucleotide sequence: TGCGCCAGCAGCCGAACAGGGGGCGCGGTGCCGGACGAGCAGTACTTC.

CDR3 sequence (DNA): TGTGCCAGCAGCTTAGATGGTCTAGCAGCCTACGAGCAGTACTTC. It encodes CASSLDGLAAYEQYF. The chain uses TRBV11-2 and TRBJ2-7, with D perhaps TRBD2 (5 bases). The CDR3 runs to 15 residues. Germline lookup yields CDR1 SGHAT and CDR2 FQNNGV. V was clipped by 0 bases and J by 2 bases, with 11 bases between them.